One sample yielded the 15 T cell receptor beta chains listed below, sequenced in a study of OX40 agonist ivuxolimab in advanced cancers. Generated by immunoSEQ multiplex PCR, the TCRdb table keeps only in-frame clones and is missing some. Of 65,000 to 80,000 clones listed, 92% are singletons. Sequenced here: CD4+ or CD8+ T cells sorted from blood, sampled in a trial of the OX40 agonist ivuxolimab. These receptors originate from an adult with an advanced solid tumor such as melanoma, head and neck, liver or kidney cancer.

This clone came up once. The V call is TRBV7-2, the J call TRBJ2-1; D not resolved. This CDR3 is 14 amino acids long. Germline CDR1 SGHTA, CDR2 FQGNSA. Trimming pared 0 bases from V and 6 bases from J, leaving 9 bases between. The CDR3 loop reads CASSLALGRNEQFF. For the CDR3, the DNA is TGTGCCAGCAGCTTAGCCCTAGGGCGCAATGAGCAGTTCTTC.

The chain uses TRBV30 and TRBJ2-1, with D tentatively TRBD1 or TRBD2 (5 bases each). From germline, CDR1 is GTSNPN and CDR2 SVGIG (reference sequence). There are 13 residues in the CDR3. The germline V and J ends were trimmed by 3 bases and 5 bases, with 11 bases remaining between them. The CDR3 DNA is TGTGCCTGGAGGGGACGAAGCCACAATGAGCAGTTCTTC. Translated: CAWRGRSHNEQFF.

V usage is TRBV5-1 and J usage is TRBJ2-2; either TRBD1 or TRBD2 may fit D (5 bases each). Germline V CDR1 and CDR2: SGHRS, YFSETQ. This CDR3 region has 14 residues. Deletions cut 4 bases from V and 7 bases from J, with 14 bases between. This chain's CDR3 is CASSPDMEVGELFF. The DNA of the CDR3 is TGCGCCAGCAGCCCGGACATGGAGGTCGGGGAGCTGTTTTTT.

This clone is a singleton in its sample. V and J are TRBV6-1 and TRBJ2-1, with 10 bases aligning to TRBD2. The J segment lost 4 bases and the V segment lost 8 bases, leaving 5 bases of the junction unmatched. The germline CDR1 and CDR2 sequences are MNHNS and SASEGT. This CDR3 has 14 residues. The CDR3 spells CASLSAGGYNEQFF. In DNA, the CDR3 is TGTGCCAGCCTTTCAGCGGGAGGGTACAATGAGCAGTTCTTC.

This sequence joins TRBV6-5 and TRBJ2-5; D is uncertain. The end of the DNA is better explained by TRBJ2-7, so the J call may be wrong. The CDR3 is 12 residues long. The germline V gene has CDR1 MNHEY and CDR2 SVGAGI. CDR3 protein: CASSYLGGEQYF. In DNA form, the CDR3 reads TGTGCCAGCAGTTATTTAGGTGGCGAGCAGTACTTC.

The chain employs TRBV28 and TRBJ1-2; tentatively, D is TRBD1 (5 bases). CDR1 is MDHEN, CDR2 SYDVKM, per germline. The CDR3 totals 12 residues. V lost 10 bases, J lost 5 bases, and 14 bases lay in between. The CDR3 is CATPGSGYGYTF. Here the CDR3 DNA reads TGTGCCACCCCAGGGAGTGGGTATGGCTACACCTTC.

The V and J genes are TRBV4-3 and TRBJ2-1, with D perhaps matching TRBD2 (7 bases). The germline CDR1 and CDR2 sequences are LGHNA and YSLEER. This CDR3 is 16 amino acids long. The V gene lost 2 bases and the J gene lost 6 bases, with 17 bases spanning the gap. Here the CDR3 reads CASSQRGEGRGNEQFF. CDR3 nucleotide sequence: TGCGCCAGCAGCCAAAGGGGGGAGGGCCGTGGCAATGAGCAGTTCTTC.

V gene TRBV5-4 combines with J gene TRBJ2-3, with D tentatively TRBD2 (6 bases). Germline values: CDR1 SGHNT, CDR2 YYREEE (reference sequence). The CDR3 loop spans 15 amino acids. The germline V and J ends were trimmed by 0 bases and 6 bases, with 14 bases remaining between them. The CDR3 sequence: CASSLETTRSDTQYF. The CDR3 nucleotides are TGTGCCAGCAGCTTGGAGACGACTAGGTCCGATACGCAGTATTTT.

This clone was found once. The V gene is TRBV9, the J gene TRBJ2-5, with D possibly matching TRBD2 (6 bases). CDR1 and CDR2 from the germline V gene are SGDLS and YYNGEE. V was pared by 3 bases and J by 2 bases, with 17 bases between. The CDR3 sequence is 16 residues long. CDR3 loop: CASSAGPLAWQETQYF. The CDR3 bases are TGTGCCAGCAGCGCCGGACCCCTAGCGTGGCAAGAGACCCAGTACTTC. Based on the CDR3 plus reference TRBV9 and TRBJ2-5, the full variable domain is DSGVTQTPKHLITATGQRVTLRCSPRSGDLSVYWYQQSLDQGLQFLIQYYNGEERAKGNILERFSAQQFPDLHSELNLSSLELGDSALYFCASSAGPLAWQETQYFGPGTRLLVL.

The chain is built from TRBV4-2 and TRBJ2-7, with 10 bases matching TRBD2. The J segment lost 5 bases and the V segment lost 1 base, leaving 20 bases of the junction unmatched. This CDR3 has 20 residues. Per germline, CDR1 LGHNA and CDR2 YNFKEQ. CDR3 DNA sequence: TGTGCCAGCAGCCAAGGACTCGGCCAACTCAGCGGGAGGGTAAGAAACGAGCAGTACTTC. This codes for CASSQGLGQLSGRVRNEQYF.

The chain couples TRBV5-1 to TRBJ1-3; 9 positions match TRBD1. This CDR3 is built from 16 residues. CDR1 SGHRS and CDR2 YFSETQ come from the germline V gene. The J segment lost 4 bases and the V segment lost 2 bases, leaving 7 bases of the junction unmatched. The CDR3: CASSLRTGEWGNTIYF. CDR3 nucleotide sequence: TGCGCCAGCAGCTTACGGACAGGGGAGTGGGGAAACACCATATATTTT.

This chain joins TRBV27 and TRBJ2-5, with D perhaps being TRBD1 or TRBD2 (5 bases each). In germline, CDR1 is MNHEY, CDR2 SMNVEV (reference sequence). The germline V and J ends were trimmed by 2 bases and 5 bases, with 15 bases remaining between them. The CDR3 contains 15 residues. The CDR3 loop is CASSLTREWMETQYF. As DNA, the CDR3 is TGTGCCAGCAGTTTAACCAGGGAGTGGATGGAGACCCAGTACTTC.

CDR3 nucleotides: TGTGCCAGCAGGGCTAGCGGGACGGACAATGAGCAGTTCTTC. Amino acids: CASRASGTDNEQFF. This chain uses TRBV6-5 with TRBJ2-1; 9 positions match TRBD2. Germline lookup yields CDR1 MNHEY and CDR2 SVGAGI. The CDR3 contains 14 residues. V was clipped by 6 bases and J by 5 bases; unmatched bases: 5.

The CDR3 DNA is TGTGCCAGCAGCGGCTTTAGCGGGAGGGCCGGGGAGCTGTTTTTT. Translation gives CASSGFSGRAGELFF. This chain uses TRBV2 with TRBJ2-2, with TRBD2 matching 11 bases. Germline CDR1 is SNHLY and CDR2 is FYNNEI. With 6 bases clipped from V and 6 bases from J, the junction kept 6 bases outside the gene matches. CDR3 length equals 15 residues.

The chain recombines TRBV6-1 with TRBJ2-7; D is unresolved. V gave up 2 bases and J gave up 6 bases, with 8 bases separating them. This CDR3 comprises 12 residues. The germline V gene has CDR1 MNHNS and CDR2 SASEGT. The CDR3 is CASSELVFEQYF. For the CDR3, the DNA is TGTGCCAGCAGTGAACTGGTATTCGAGCAGTACTTC.